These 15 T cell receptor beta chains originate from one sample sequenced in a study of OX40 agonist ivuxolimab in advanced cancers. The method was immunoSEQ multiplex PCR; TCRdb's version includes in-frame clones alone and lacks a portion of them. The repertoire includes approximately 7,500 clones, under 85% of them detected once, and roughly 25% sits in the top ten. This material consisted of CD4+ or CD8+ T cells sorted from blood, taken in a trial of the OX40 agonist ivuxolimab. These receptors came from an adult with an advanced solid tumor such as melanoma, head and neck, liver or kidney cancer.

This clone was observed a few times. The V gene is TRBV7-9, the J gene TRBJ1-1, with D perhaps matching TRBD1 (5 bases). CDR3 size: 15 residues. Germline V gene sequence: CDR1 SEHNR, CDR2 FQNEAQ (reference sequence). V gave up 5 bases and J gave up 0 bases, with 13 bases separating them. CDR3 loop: CASSPHSTVNTEAFF. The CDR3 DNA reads TGTGCCAGCAGCCCCCACTCGACAGTGAACACTGAAGCTTTCTTT.

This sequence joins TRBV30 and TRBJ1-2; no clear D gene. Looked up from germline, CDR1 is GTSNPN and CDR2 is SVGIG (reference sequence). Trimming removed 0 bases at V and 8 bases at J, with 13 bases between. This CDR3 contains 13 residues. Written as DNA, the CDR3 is TGTGCCTGGAGTGTACCGCTACCACACGGCTACACCTTC. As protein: CAWSVPLPHGYTF.

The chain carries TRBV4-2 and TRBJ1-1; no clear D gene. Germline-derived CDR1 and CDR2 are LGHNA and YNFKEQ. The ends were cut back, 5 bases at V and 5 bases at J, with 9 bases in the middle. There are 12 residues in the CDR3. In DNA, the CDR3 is TGTGCCAGCAGCTTGTTGCCAACTGAAGCTTTCTTT. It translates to CASSLLPTEAFF.

The CDR3 DNA reads TGTGCCAGCAGAGGTGGGGGCAGCGGCTACGAGCAGTACTTC. Translation: CASRGGGSGYEQYF. The rearrangement links TRBV6-5 to TRBJ2-7; D perhaps matches TRBD1 (6 bases). The germline V gene encodes CDR1 MNHEY and CDR2 SVGAGI. With 6 bases removed from V and 3 bases from J, the gap between germline ends came to 15 bases. The CDR3 totals 14 residues.

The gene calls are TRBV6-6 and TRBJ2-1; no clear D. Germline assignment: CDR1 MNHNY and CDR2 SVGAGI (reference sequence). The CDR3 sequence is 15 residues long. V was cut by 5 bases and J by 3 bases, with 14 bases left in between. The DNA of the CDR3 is TGTGCCAGCAGTCTTGACAATTTGGGCTACAATGAGCAGTTCTTC. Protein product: CASSLDNLGYNEQFF.

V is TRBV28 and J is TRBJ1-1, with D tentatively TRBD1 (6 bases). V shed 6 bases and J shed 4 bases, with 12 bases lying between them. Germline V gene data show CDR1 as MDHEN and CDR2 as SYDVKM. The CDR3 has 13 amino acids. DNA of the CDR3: TGTGCCAGCAGGCTACAGGGCATCACTGAAGCTTTCTTT. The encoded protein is CASRLQGITEAFF. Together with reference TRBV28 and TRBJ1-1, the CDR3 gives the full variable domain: DVKVTQSSRYLVKRTGEKVFLECVQDMDHENMFWYRQDPGLGLRLIYFSYDVKMKEKGDIPEGYSVSREKKERFSLILESASTNQTSMYLCASRLQGITEAFFGQGTRLTVV.

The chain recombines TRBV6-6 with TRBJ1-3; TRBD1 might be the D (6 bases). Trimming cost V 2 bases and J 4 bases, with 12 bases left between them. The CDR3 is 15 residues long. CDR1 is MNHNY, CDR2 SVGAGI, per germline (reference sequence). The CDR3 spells CASSYGQGPGNTIYF. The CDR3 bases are TGTGCCAGCAGTTACGGTCAGGGGCCAGGAAACACCATATATTTT.

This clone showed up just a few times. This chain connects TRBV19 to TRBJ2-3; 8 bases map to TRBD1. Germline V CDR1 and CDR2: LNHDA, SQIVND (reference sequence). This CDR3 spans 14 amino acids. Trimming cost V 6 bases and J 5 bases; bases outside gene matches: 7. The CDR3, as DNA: TGTGCCAGTAGCCGAGGGGACAGGCAAGATACGCAGTATTTT. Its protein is CASSRGDRQDTQYF.

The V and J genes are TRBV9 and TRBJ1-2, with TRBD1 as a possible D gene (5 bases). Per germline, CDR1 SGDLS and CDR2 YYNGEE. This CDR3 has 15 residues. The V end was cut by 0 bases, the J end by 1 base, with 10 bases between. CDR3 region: CASSVGGGINYGYTF. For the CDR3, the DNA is TGTGCCAGCAGCGTAGGTGGGGGGATTAACTATGGCTACACCTTC.

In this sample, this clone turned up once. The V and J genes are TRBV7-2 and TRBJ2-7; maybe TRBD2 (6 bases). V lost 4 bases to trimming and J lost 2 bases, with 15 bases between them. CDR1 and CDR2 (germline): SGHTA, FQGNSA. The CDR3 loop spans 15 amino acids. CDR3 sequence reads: CASSSLGTEPYEQYF. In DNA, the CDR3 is TGTGCCAGCAGCTCCCTCGGGACTGAACCCTACGAGCAGTACTTC.

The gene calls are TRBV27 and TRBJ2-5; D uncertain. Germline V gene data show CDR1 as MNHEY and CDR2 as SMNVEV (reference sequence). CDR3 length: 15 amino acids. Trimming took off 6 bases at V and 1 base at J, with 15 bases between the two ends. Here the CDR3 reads CASSPPKTIQETQYF. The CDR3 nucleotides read TGTGCCAGCAGCCCCCCTAAGACAATCCAAGAGACCCAGTACTTC.

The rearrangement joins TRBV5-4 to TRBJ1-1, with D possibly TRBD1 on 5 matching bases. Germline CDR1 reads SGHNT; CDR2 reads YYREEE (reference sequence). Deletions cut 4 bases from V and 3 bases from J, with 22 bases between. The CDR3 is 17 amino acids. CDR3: CASSLGRGGTGDTEAFF. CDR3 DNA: TGTGCCAGCAGCCTTGGCCGGGGGGGAACGGGGGACACTGAAGCTTTCTTT.

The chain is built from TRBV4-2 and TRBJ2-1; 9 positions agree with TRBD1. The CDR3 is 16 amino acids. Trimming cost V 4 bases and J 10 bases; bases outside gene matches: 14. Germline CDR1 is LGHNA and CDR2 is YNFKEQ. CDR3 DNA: TGTGCCAGCAGCCCCGGCTCGGGACAGGGTGCATTAGAGCAGTTCTTC. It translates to CASSPGSGQGALEQFF.

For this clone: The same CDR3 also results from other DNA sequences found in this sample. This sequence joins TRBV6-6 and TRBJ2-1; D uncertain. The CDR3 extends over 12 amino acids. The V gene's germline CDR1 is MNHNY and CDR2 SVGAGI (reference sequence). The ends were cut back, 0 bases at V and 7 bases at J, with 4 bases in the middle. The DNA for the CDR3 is TGTGCCAGCAGTTACTCGCGGAATGAGCAGTTCTTC. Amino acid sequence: CASSYSRNEQFF.

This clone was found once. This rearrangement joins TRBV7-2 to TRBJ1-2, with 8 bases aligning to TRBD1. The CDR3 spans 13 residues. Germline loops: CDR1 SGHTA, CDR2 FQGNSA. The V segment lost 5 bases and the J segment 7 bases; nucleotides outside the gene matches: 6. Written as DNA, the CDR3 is TGTGCCAGCAGCCTGGTTACAGGGGGTGGCTACACCTTC. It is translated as CASSLVTGGGYTF.